This T cell receptor (beta chain) derives from a study of blood T cell repertoires in COVID-19. Study information: From T cells, B-cell-depleted T cells, or PBMCs came the material, which was cDNA or gDNA.

Per the study methods: How many nucleated cells were present was estimated from reference gene primer amplification. The table came from immunoSEQ multiplex PCR; TCRdb's copy has only in-frame clones and leaves some out. That table supplies the V and J calls and clone size; D and trimming were determined from the DNA. The data show 300,000 to 450,000 clones, 88% seen once. Study members were between 18 and 89 years old and lived in 20 to 25 US regions. Cohorts were based on clinical histories the participants reported. This TCR came from a woman in her 30s who had been exposed to COVID-19. Sequencing input: PBMCs or T cells enriched from blood (not recorded which).

The CDR3: CASLGLAGFQETQYF. The CDR3 DNA reads TGTGCCAGTTTGGGACTAGCGGGCTTCCAAGAGACCCAGTACTTC. This chain uses TRBV21-1 with TRBJ2-5; TRBD2, the table's D call, lacks a check against the DNA. TRBV21-1 is classified as a pseudogene. This CDR3 has 15 amino acids.